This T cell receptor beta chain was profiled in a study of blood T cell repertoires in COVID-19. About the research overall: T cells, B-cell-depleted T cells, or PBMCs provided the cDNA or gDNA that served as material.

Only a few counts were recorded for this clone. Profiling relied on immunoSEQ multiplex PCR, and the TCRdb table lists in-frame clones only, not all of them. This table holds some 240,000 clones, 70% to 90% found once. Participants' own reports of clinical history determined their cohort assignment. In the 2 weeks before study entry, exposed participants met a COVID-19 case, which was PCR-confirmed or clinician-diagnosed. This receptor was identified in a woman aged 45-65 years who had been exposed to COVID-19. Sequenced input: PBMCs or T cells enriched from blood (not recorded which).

CDR3 in DNA: TGCGCCAGCAAAGGGGGAAGTGTGTCCATGAACACTGAAGCTTTCTTT. Translated, it gives CASKGGSVSMNTEAFF. The V and J genes are TRBV5-1 and TRBJ1-1; TRBD1 might be the D (6 bases). CDR1 is SGHRS and CDR2 is YFSETQ in the germline V gene. Trimming stripped 6 bases from V and 0 bases from J, with 18 bases between. The CDR3 has 16 amino acids.